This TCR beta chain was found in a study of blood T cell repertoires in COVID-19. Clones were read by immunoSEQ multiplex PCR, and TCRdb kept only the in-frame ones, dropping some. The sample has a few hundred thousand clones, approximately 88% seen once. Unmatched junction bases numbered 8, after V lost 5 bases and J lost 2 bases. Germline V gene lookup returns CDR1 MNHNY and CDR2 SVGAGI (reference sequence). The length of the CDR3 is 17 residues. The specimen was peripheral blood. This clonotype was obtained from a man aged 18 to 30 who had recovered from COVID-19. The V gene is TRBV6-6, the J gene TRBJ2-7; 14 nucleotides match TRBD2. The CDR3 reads CASSPGGLAGATYEQYF. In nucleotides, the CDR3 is TGTGCCAGCAGTCCCGGGGGACTAGCGGGAGCTACCTACGAGCAGTACTTC.